Listed below are T cell receptor beta chains from one sample, sequenced in a study of post-analysis software for immune sequencing data. TCRdb redid the calling of the PCR reads with MiXCR, one entry per CDR3 protein. The profile shows hundreds of thousands of distinct CDR3 sequences, approximately 59% of them singletons. The sequencing sample was made of blood. The receptors shown here come from a girl aged 2-10 years with multiple sclerosis. The CDR3 runs from the conserved cysteine through the conserved F or W. The order of the fields is V gene, J gene, clone size, CDR3 length, D gene, CDR3 protein, CDR3 DNA. A D gene is named only where the DNA matches it firmly. The size of a clone is reported for some rows only, either as once, few or many, or as a class for expanded clones.

>TRBV5-1|TRBJ2-7|few|16|.
CASSALRDWDVYEQYF
TGCGCCAGCAGCGCCTTACGGGACTGGGATGTCTACGAGCAGTACTTC
>TRBV29-1|TRBJ2-3|.|15|TRBD2
CSVAPTSVWKDTQYF
TGCAGCGTCGCGCCGACTAGCGTCTGGAAAGATACGCAGTATTTT
>TRBV9|TRBJ2-7|.|17|TRBD1
CASSVASGTGEEDEQYF
TGTGCCAGCAGCGTAGCTTCAGGGACAGGGGAAGAGGACGAGCAGTACTTC
>TRBV15|TRBJ2-7|few|15|TRBD1
CATSLGQGVEYEQYF
TGTGCCACCAGCTTGGGACAGGGAGTTGAATACGAGCAGTACTTC
>TRBV2|TRBJ2-4|.|17|.
CASSERVGMMAKNIQYF
TGTGCCAGCAGTGAAAGGGTCGGGATGATGGCCAAAAACATTCAGTACTTC
>TRBV20-1|TRBJ1-6|.|13|.
CSVRGRGNSPLHF
TGCAGTGTTAGAGGTAGGGGGAACTCACCCCTCCACTTT
>TRBV13|TRBJ1-1|.|13|.
CASSRQGLQGAFF
TGTGCCAGCAGCCGTCAGGGTCTCCAGGGAGCTTTCTTT
>TRBV12-3/TRBV12-4|TRBJ2-7|.|14|.
CASGGAPAYNEQYF
TGTGCCAGCGGGGGAGCTCCCGCCTACAATGAGCAGTACTTC
>TRBV11-2|TRBJ2-1|.|16|.
CASSPRGTSWWYEQFF
TGTGCCAGCAGCCCTCGGGGGACCAGCTGGTGGTATGAGCAGTTCTTC
>TRBV20-1|TRBJ2-3|.|12|.
CSPGDSGDTQYF
TGCAGCCCCGGGGATAGCGGTGATACGCAGTATTTT
>TRBV5-1|TRBJ2-5|.|16|TRBD1
CASSLEPGTGKETQYF
TGCGCCAGCAGCTTGGAACCCGGGACAGGGAAAGAGACCCAGTACTTC
>TRBV6-5|TRBJ2-7|.|15|.
CASSYSMRGEGEQYF
TGTGCCAGCAGTTACTCGATGCGAGGTGAGGGCGAGCAGTACTTC
>TRBV5-1|TRBJ2-5|.|13|.
CASSDQSEETQYF
TGCGCCAGCAGCGACCAAAGCGAAGAGACCCAGTACTTC
>TRBV6-5|TRBJ2-3|.|16|.
CASSYDGSISTDTQYF
TGTGCCAGTAGTTACGACGGGAGTATAAGCACAGATACGCAGTATTTT
>TRBV10-2|TRBJ2-3|.|17|TRBD2
CASSPIFTSGGADTQYF
TGCGCCAGCAGTCCCATTTTCACTAGCGGGGGAGCAGATACGCAGTATTTT
>TRBV29-1|TRBJ1-3|.|14|.
CSAHRDTSGNTIYF
TGCAGCGCCCACAGAGACACATCCGGAAACACCATATATTTT
>TRBV12-3/TRBV12-4|TRBJ2-7|.|16|TRBD2
CASSPRRLADTYEQYF
TGTGCCAGCAGTCCCCGCCGGCTAGCGGACACCTACGAGCAGTACTTC
>TRBV20-1|TRBJ2-4|.|13|.
CSATISLGNIQYF
TGCAGTGCTACCATTAGTCTAGGAAACATTCAGTACTTC
>TRBV12-3/TRBV12-4|TRBJ1-5|.|13|.
CASSPGQSQPQHF
TGTGCCAGCAGTCCCGGACAGAGTCAGCCCCAGCATTTT
>TRBV7-9|TRBJ2-3|few|15|TRBD1
CASSFGQGSTDTQYF
TGTGCCAGCAGCTTTGGACAGGGGAGTACAGATACGCAGTATTTT
>TRBV5-1|TRBJ2-1|few|16|TRBD2
CASSPYGGADYNEQFF
TGCGCCAGCAGCCCCTACGGGGGGGCTGACTACAATGAGCAGTTCTTC
>TRBV5-6|TRBJ1-1|once|15|.
CASSGAQEANTEAFF
TGTGCCAGCAGCGGAGCCCAAGAAGCGAACACTGAAGCTTTCTTT
>TRBV5-1|TRBJ2-1|once|15|TRBD1
CASSSQGAGYNEQFF
TGCGCCAGCAGCTCGCAGGGGGCGGGTTACAATGAGCAGTTCTTC
>TRBV6-2/TRBV6-3|TRBJ1-1|few|13|.
CASLTRGGPEAFF
TGTGCCAGCCTTACGAGGGGCGGGCCTGAAGCTTTCTTT
>TRBV6-6|TRBJ2-3|.|17|TRBD1
CASSYPRQGASTDTQYF
TGTGCCAGCAGTTACCCAAGACAGGGGGCCAGCACAGATACGCAGTATTTT
>TRBV5-5|TRBJ1-5|.|14|TRBD1
CASSFTGGEQPQHF
TGTGCCAGCAGTTTTACAGGGGGAGAACAGCCCCAGCATTTT
>TRBV7-3|TRBJ2-3|.|17|TRBD2
CASSSYAGLAATDTQYF
TGTGCCAGCAGTTCCTACGCGGGGCTAGCGGCCACAGATACGCAGTATTTT
>TRBV7-3|TRBJ2-5|.|15|.
CASSLNAGSPGTQYF
TGTGCCAGCAGCTTAAATGCGGGAAGCCCTGGGACCCAGTACTTC